These 10 T cell receptor beta chains came from one sample sequenced in a study of lymphopenia after photon versus proton radiotherapy. TCRdb's table, derived via immunoSEQ multiplex PCR, lists solely in-frame clones and lacks some. The profile shows around 24,000 clones, under 85% of them singletons. The material was peripheral blood, obtained from a patient treated with photon-based radiotherapy. All receptors come from a woman aged 45-65 years with pancreatic cancer.

The chain recombines TRBV4-2 with TRBJ2-1; D might be TRBD2 (6 bases). CDR1 and CDR2 from the germline V gene are LGHNA and YNFKEQ. CDR3 length equals 13 residues. Trimming stripped 4 bases from V and 14 bases from J, with 18 bases between. The CDR3 reads CASSPFPGDRKFF. CDR3 in DNA: TGTGCCAGCAGCCCATTCCCGGGGGATAGGAAGTTCTTC.

This chain uses TRBV5-4 with TRBJ2-5, with TRBD2 identical over 11 bases. The CDR3 covers 16 residues. Trimming removed 4 bases from V and 5 bases from J; junction bases left unmatched: 10. CDR1 SGHNT and CDR2 YYREEE come from the germline V gene (reference sequence). The CDR3 sequence is CASSASGRPPGETQYF. The CDR3 DNA follows: TGTGCCAGCAGCGCTAGCGGGAGGCCGCCAGGGGAGACCCAGTACTTC. Full variable domain (outside the CDR3, taken from reference TRBV5-4 and TRBJ2-5): ETGVTQSPTHLIKTRGQQVTLRCSSQSGHNTVSWYQQALGQGPQFIFQYYREEENGRGNFPPRFSGLQFPNYSSELNVNALELDDSALYLCASSASGRPPGETQYFGPGTRLLVL.

In this sample, this clone turned up once. J is TRBJ2-1 and V is TRBV28; D not resolved. The V end was cut by 6 bases, the J end by 6 bases, with 9 bases between. The germline V gene encodes CDR1 MDHEN and CDR2 SYDVKM. The CDR3 extends over 12 amino acids. CDR3 coding DNA: TGTGCCAGCAGCCTGGAATTCAATGAGCAGTTCTTC. Protein product: CASSLEFNEQFF.

There are a few counts of this clone. The CDR3 protein is CASSQDMGHSGANVLTF. The CDR3 DNA is TGCGCCAGCAGCCAAGATATGGGGCACTCTGGGGCCAACGTCCTGACTTTC. V is TRBV4-1 and J is TRBJ2-6; D may be TRBD1 (5 bases). The CDR3 spans 17 residues. Trimming removed 0 bases at V and 0 bases at J, with 9 bases between. CDR1 MGHRA and CDR2 YSYEKL come from the germline V gene.

The rearrangement links TRBV5-6 to TRBJ1-1, with D tentatively TRBD1 (6 bases). There are 14 residues in the CDR3. From germline, CDR1 is SGHDT and CDR2 YYEEEE. V was clipped by 0 bases and J by 6 bases, with 12 bases between them. The CDR3 nucleotides are TGTGCCAGCAGCTTGGGGGCAGGGGCCCCTGAAGCTTTCTTT. Residues: CASSLGAGAPEAFF.

CDR3 sequence reads: CASSPGTSGRGRAYEQYF. CDR3 nucleotide sequence: TGTGCCAGCAGTCCCGGGACTAGCGGGAGAGGCCGTGCCTACGAGCAGTACTTC. This sequence joins TRBV14 and TRBJ2-7; 14 bases map to TRBD2. The junction had 12 bases not matched to a gene; V was cut back by 6 bases and J by 2 bases. The CDR3 loop spans 18 amino acids. Germline V CDR1 and CDR2: SGHDN, FVKESK.

For this clone: Other DNA sequences of this sample code for an identical CDR3. The chain has TRBV2 and TRBJ2-5, with D perhaps matching TRBD2 (7 bases). This CDR3 comprises 12 residues. Trimming removed 6 bases at V and 5 bases at J, with 10 bases between. CDR1 is SNHLY and CDR2 is FYNNEI in the germline V gene. CDR3 sequence (DNA): TGTGCCAGCAGAGAGGGGGGGGAGACCCAGTACTTC. Protein product: CASREGGETQYF.

The CDR3: CASSSPDRGLRRAFF. CDR3 sequence (DNA): TGTGCCAGCAGTAGCCCCGACCGGGGCCTACGTAGAGCTTTCTTT. The rearrangement joins TRBV7-9 to TRBJ1-1; D might be TRBD1 (5 bases). V lost 6 bases, J lost 10 bases, and 24 bases lay in between. The CDR3 contains 15 residues. Germline CDR1 SEHNR, CDR2 FQNEAQ (reference sequence).

The chain is built from TRBV11-2 and TRBJ2-7; no clear D gene. CDR1 is SGHAT, CDR2 FQNNGV, per germline. V lost 2 bases, J lost 6 bases, and 8 bases lay in between. The CDR3 spans 12 residues. CDR3 sequence (DNA): TGTGCCAGCAGCTTATACCCCCTCGAGCAGTACTTC. As protein: CASSLYPLEQYF.

CDR3 coding DNA: TGTGCCAGCAGCTTGGTTTCCTACAATGAGCAGTTCTTC. Its protein product is CASSLVSYNEQFF. This chain joins TRBV5-4 and TRBJ2-1; D not certain. V lost 0 bases and J 1 base, leaving 2 bases between the germline ends. The CDR3 has 13 amino acids. Germline CDR1 reads SGHNT; CDR2 reads YYREEE (reference sequence).